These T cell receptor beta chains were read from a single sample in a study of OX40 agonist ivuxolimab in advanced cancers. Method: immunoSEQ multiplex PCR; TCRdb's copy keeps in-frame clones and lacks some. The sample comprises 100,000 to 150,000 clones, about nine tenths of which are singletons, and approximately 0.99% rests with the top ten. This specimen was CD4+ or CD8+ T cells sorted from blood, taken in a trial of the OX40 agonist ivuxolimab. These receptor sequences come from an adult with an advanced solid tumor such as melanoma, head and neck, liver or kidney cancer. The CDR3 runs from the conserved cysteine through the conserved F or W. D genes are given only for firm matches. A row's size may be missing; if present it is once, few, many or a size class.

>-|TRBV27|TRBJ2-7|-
CASSLLASGTPYEQYF
TGTGCCAGCAGTTTACTTGCTTCCGGGACACCTTACGAGCAGTACTTC
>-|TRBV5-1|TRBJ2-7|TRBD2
CASSLAGTSANEQYF
TGCGCCAGCAGCTTGGCCGGGACTAGCGCTAACGAGCAGTACTTC
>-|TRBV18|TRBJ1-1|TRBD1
CASSLGQGNTEAFF
TGTGCCAGCTCACTGGGACAGGGGAACACTGAAGCTTTCTTT
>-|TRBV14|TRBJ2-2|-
CASSQVLAAGELFF
TGTGCCAGCAGCCAAGTCCTAGCCGCCGGGGAGCTGTTTTTT
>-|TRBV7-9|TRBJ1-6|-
CASSPTVSALHF
TGTGCCAGCAGCCCGACAGTATCAGCCCTCCACTTT
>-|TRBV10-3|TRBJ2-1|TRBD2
CAISAEWGGIDNEQFF
TGTGCCATCAGTGCGGAGTGGGGGGGAATTGACAATGAGCAGTTCTTC
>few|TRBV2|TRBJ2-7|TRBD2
CASTRGLGTSGTYEQYF
TGTGCCAGCACGCGTGGCCTCGGGACTAGCGGGACCTACGAGCAGTACTTC
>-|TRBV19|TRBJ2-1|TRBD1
CASSIPRQGSSYNEQFF
TGTGCCAGTAGTATACCCCGACAGGGGAGCTCCTACAATGAGCAGTTCTTC
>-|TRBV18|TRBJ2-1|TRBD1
CASSRQGSEQFF
TGTGCCAGCTCACGACAGGGAAGTGAGCAGTTCTTC
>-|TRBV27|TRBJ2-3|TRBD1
CASRGTGTDTQYF
TGTGCCAGCAGGGGGACAGGCACAGATACGCAGTATTTT
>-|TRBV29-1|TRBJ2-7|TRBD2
CSVEELAGVSYEQYF
TGCAGCGTTGAAGAACTAGCGGGAGTCTCCTACGAGCAGTACTTC
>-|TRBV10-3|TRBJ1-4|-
CAISAGGGQTNEKLFF
TGTGCCATCAGTGCGGGTGGAGGTCAAACTAATGAAAAACTGTTTTTT
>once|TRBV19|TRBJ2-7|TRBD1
CASRTRGTGDLREQYF
TGTGCCAGTAGGACACGGGGGACAGGGGACTTGCGGGAGCAGTACTTC
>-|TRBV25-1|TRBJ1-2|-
CASNEGVYGYTF
TGTGCCAGCAACGAGGGGGTATATGGCTACACCTTC
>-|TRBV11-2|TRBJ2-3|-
CASSFLRGVDTQYF
TGTGCCAGCAGCTTCCTCAGGGGTGTTGATACGCAGTATTTT
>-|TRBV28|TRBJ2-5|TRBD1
CASSLAGTGAREQYF
TGTGCCAGCAGTTTGGCCGGGACAGGGGCACGAGAGCAGTACTTC
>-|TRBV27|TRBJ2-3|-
CASSLSAAADTQYF
TGTGCCAGCAGCTTGTCAGCAGCGGCAGATACGCAGTATTTT
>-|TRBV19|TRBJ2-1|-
CASSINLGGGDEQFF
TGTGCCAGTAGTATTAATCTGGGCGGAGGTGATGAGCAGTTCTTC
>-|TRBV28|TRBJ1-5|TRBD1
CASFMTGQGQPQHF
TGTGCCAGCTTTATGACAGGGCAGGGCCAGCCCCAGCATTTT
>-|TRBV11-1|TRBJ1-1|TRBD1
CASSWNRGRTEAFF
TGTGCCAGCAGCTGGAACAGGGGGCGGACTGAAGCTTTCTTT
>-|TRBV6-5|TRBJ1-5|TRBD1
CASGGDRSNRPQHF
TGTGCCAGCGGTGGGGACAGGTCGAATCGGCCCCAGCATTTT
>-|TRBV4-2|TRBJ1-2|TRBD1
CASSEGQGAQSYGYTF
TGTGCCAGCAGCGAAGGACAGGGGGCGCAGAGCTATGGCTACACCTTC
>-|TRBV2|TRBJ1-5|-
CASSEGVSFSNQPQHF
TGTGCCAGCAGTGAGGGGGTCAGCTTTAGCAATCAGCCCCAGCATTTT
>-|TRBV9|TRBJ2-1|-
CASSVGGVTKNEQFF
TGTGCCAGCAGCGTAGGCGGGGTTACTAAGAATGAGCAGTTCTTC
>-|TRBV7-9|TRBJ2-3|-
CASSEGVTDTQYF
TGTGCCAGCAGTGAGGGAGTCACAGATACGCAGTATTTT
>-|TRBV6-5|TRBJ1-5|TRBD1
CASSELQGNQPQHF
TGTGCCAGCAGTGAACTACAGGGGAATCAGCCCCAGCATTTT
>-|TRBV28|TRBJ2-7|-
CASSSTYEQYF
TGTGCCAGCAGTTCGACCTACGAGCAGTACTTC
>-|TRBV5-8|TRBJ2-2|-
CASRPGTRNTGELFF
TGTGCCAGCCGTCCCGGGACAAGGAACACCGGGGAGCTGTTTTTT
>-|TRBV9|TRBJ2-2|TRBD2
CASSVVAGANTGELFF
TGTGCCAGCAGCGTAGTTGCGGGGGCGAACACCGGGGAGCTGTTTTTT
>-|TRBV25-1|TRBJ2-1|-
CASSLAYNEQFF
TGTGCCAGCAGCCTAGCCTACAATGAGCAGTTCTTC
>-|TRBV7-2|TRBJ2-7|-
CASSTDLTYEQYF
TGTGCCAGCAGCACGGACCTCACCTACGAGCAGTACTTC
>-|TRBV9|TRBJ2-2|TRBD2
CASSVVREGRTGELFF
TGTGCCAGCAGCGTTGTTCGGGAGGGCCGCACCGGGGAGCTGTTTTTT
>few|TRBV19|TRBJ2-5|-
CASSRGETQYF
TGTGCCAGTAGTAGAGGGGAGACCCAGTACTTC